These T cell receptor beta chains were read from a single sample in a study of T-cell reconstitution after alpha-beta-depleted transplantation in children. From the PCR reads, TCRdb called clonotypes with MiXCR, one entry per CDR3 protein. The sample lists 550,000 to 800,000 distinct CDR3 sequences; about 12% were seen once. Sample: PBMCs, taken before TCRalphabeta/CD19-depleted stem cell transplant. The receptors stem from a girl under 10 years old with congenital amegakaryocytic thrombocytopenia, due to receive a stem cell transplant. Both conserved end residues are part of each CDR3. Fields, in order: clone size, V gene, J gene, D gene, CDR3 protein, CDR3 DNA. D genes are given only for firm matches. Rows may omit the clone size; those that give it use once, few, many or a size class.

many	TRBV12-3/TRBV12-4	TRBJ2-7	.	CASSFWGMGQGNYEQYF	TGTGCCAGCAGTTTCTGGGGCATGGGGCAGGGGAACTACGAGCAGTACTTC
many	TRBV20-1	TRBJ2-1	TRBD2	CSARSRERSYNEQFF	TGCAGTGCTAGATCGCGGGAGAGGTCCTACAATGAGCAGTTCTTC
once	TRBV15	TRBJ2-7	.	CATSREAGVTYEQYF	TGTGCCACCAGCAGAGAAGCAGGGGTAACTTACGAGCAGTACTTC
.	TRBV5-1	TRBJ2-2	.	CASSFRAAGANTGELFF	TGCGCCAGCAGCTTCCGTGCCGCGGGCGCGAACACCGGGGAGCTGTTTTTT
.	TRBV20-1	TRBJ2-7	TRBD2	CSARVTGTSGSIPEQYF	TGCAGTGCTAGAGTCACCGGGACTAGCGGGAGTATACCCGAGCAGTACTTC
.	TRBV7-9	TRBJ1-5	TRBD1	CASSYHRGLNQPQHF	TGTGCCAGCAGCTACCACAGGGGACTGAATCAGCCCCAGCATTTT
many	TRBV7-9	TRBJ2-1	TRBD2	CASSLGLAGEQFF	TGTGCCAGCTCTCTCGGACTAGCGGGAGAACAGTTCTTC
many	TRBV10-3	TRBJ2-1	.	CAISDRGLTLFMNEQFF	TGTGCCATCAGTGATCGAGGACTTACCCTTTTTATGAATGAGCAGTTCTTC
.	TRBV3-1	TRBJ2-7	TRBD2	CASSPSGLAMGEQYF	TGTGCCAGCAGCCCATCGGGACTAGCGATGGGCGAGCAGTACTTC
few	TRBV28	TRBJ2-7	TRBD2	CASSPLAGGGYEQYF	TGTGCCAGCAGTCCCCTAGCGGGAGGTGGGTACGAGCAGTACTTC
many	TRBV20-1	TRBJ1-6	.	CSAGRWDSPLHF	TGCAGTGCGGGACGGTGGGATTCACCCCTCCACTTT
few	TRBV10-3	TRBJ2-5	.	CAIGLGQETQYF	TGTGCCATCGGGTTAGGGCAAGAGACCCAGTACTTC
many	TRBV6-5	TRBJ2-5	.	CASSYGRSQYF	TGTGCCAGCAGTTACGGGCGGTCCCAGTACTTC
.	TRBV18	TRBJ1-4	.	CASSLYGTNEKLFF	TGTGCCAGCTCACTTTACGGGACAAATGAAAAACTGTTTTTT
many	TRBV2	TRBJ1-5	TRBD1	CASRGTGGGQPQHF	TGTGCCAGCAGGGGGACAGGGGGTGGTCAGCCCCAGCATTTT
many	TRBV10-3	TRBJ2-5	.	CAISESRTGKETQYF	TGTGCCATCAGTGAGTCCCGAACCGGGAAAGAGACCCAGTACTTC
.	TRBV3-1	TRBJ2-1	.	CASRDESSYNEQFF	TGTGCCAGCAGGGATGAGAGCTCCTACAATGAGCAGTTCTTC
few	TRBV20-1	TRBJ2-7	.	CSARVRDGTYEQYF	TGCAGTGCTAGAGTTCGGGACGGTACCTACGAGCAGTACTTC
few	TRBV4-1	TRBJ2-3	.	CASSQGIWDTQYF	TGCGCCAGCAGCCAAGGTATTTGGGATACGCAGTATTTT
.	TRBV5-1	TRBJ2-1	.	CASSRRTARVCEQFF	TGCGCCAGCAGCCGCCGGACTGCCCGCGTCTGTGAGCAGTTCTTC
few	TRBV14	TRBJ2-7	TRBD2	CASSQGLAGGLNYEQYF	TGTGCCAGCAGCCAAGGACTAGCGGGAGGCCTAAACTACGAGCAGTACTTC
few	TRBV5-5	TRBJ2-3	TRBD1	CASSSWETGAIQGTQYF	TGTGCCAGCAGCTCGTGGGAGACAGGGGCGATCCAGGGTACGCAGTATTTT
many	TRBV4-1	TRBJ2-7	.	CASSQDPGPYEQYF	TGCGCCAGCAGCCAAGATCCTGGACCCTACGAGCAGTACTTC
few	TRBV7-9	TRBJ2-2	.	CASSVQVTGELFF	TGTGCCAGCAGCGTTCAAGTTACCGGGGAGCTGTTTTTT
few	TRBV29-1	TRBJ2-2	TRBD2	CSGQGGRNTGELFF	TGCAGCGGCCAGGGCGGGAGGAACACCGGGGAGCTGTTTTTT
many	TRBV3-1	TRBJ1-1	.	CASSPSMDGNTEAFF	TGTGCCAGCAGCCCATCAATGGACGGAAACACTGAAGCTTTCTTT
many	TRBV13	TRBJ2-3	TRBD2	CASSIRTSGMGDTQYF	TGTGCCAGCAGCATAAGGACTAGCGGGATGGGAGATACGCAGTATTTT
few	TRBV10-3	TRBJ1-2	.	CAISEVNLGVTNYGYTF	TGTGCCATCAGTGAGGTCAACCTGGGGGTTACTAACTATGGCTACACCTTC
few	TRBV20-1	TRBJ1-4	.	CSASRGDREKLFF	TGCAGTGCTAGTCGGGGGGACCGTGAAAAACTGTTTTTT
.	TRBV3-1	TRBJ2-5	.	CASSQDLVGWQETQYF	TGTGCCAGCAGCCAAGATCTGGTCGGGTGGCAAGAGACCCAGTACTTC
.	TRBV10-3	TRBJ2-1	.	CAISEPVYRSPKNGQFF	TGTGCCATCAGTGAGCCGGTTTACAGGAGCCCGAAAAATGGGCAGTTCTTC
.	TRBV4-1	TRBJ2-7	.	CASSHEAGSYEQYF	TGCGCCAGCAGCCATGAGGCAGGCTCCTACGAGCAGTACTTC
.	TRBV12-5	TRBJ2-1	TRBD2	CASVKVKLAGGLNEQFF	TGTGCTAGTGTTAAGGTTAAATTAGCGGGAGGGCTCAATGAGCAGTTCTTC
many	TRBV9	TRBJ1-6	.	CASSSRDSDNSPLHF	TGTGCCAGCAGCTCCAGGGACTCAGATAATTCACCCCTCCACTTT
many	TRBV5-5	TRBJ1-4	.	CASSLLWGEKLFF	TGTGCCAGCAGCTTGTTATGGGGCGAAAAACTGTTTTTT
many	TRBV29-1	TRBJ2-4	.	CSVEETGMDIQYF	TGCAGCGTTGAAGAAACGGGTATGGACATTCAGTACTTC
many	TRBV6-6	TRBJ1-1	.	CASSQWGSTEAFF	TGTGCCAGCAGCCAATGGGGGAGCACTGAAGCTTTCTTT
many	TRBV27	TRBJ2-5	.	CASSLWARQETQYF	TGTGCCAGCAGTTTATGGGCTAGGCAAGAGACCCAGTACTTC
many	TRBV12-3/TRBV12-4	TRBJ1-3	.	CASSFVGGAGNTIYF	TGTGCCAGCAGTTTTGTCGGGGGCGCTGGAAACACCATATATTTT
.	TRBV10-3	TRBJ1-1	.	CASYGGLAFF	TGTGCCTCCTACGGGGGTTTAGCTTTCTTT
many	TRBV12-3/TRBV12-4	TRBJ2-7	.	CASSGAYEQYF	TGTGCCAGTAGTGGTGCCTACGAGCAGTACTTC
.	TRBV5-1	TRBJ2-3	TRBD2	CASSLGGRGVDTQYF	TGCGCCAGCAGCTTGGGCGGGAGAGGAGTAGATACGCAGTATTTT
few	TRBV14	TRBJ1-2	TRBD1	CASSVGQSYGYTF	TGTGCCAGCAGCGTGGGACAGTCCTATGGCTACACCTTC
many	TRBV20-1	TRBJ2-7	.	CSASQVSEQYF	TGCAGTGCCTCCCAGGTATCCGAGCAGTACTTC
.	TRBV7-9	TRBJ2-3	.	CATQSVGTSSDTQYF	TGTGCCACCCAGTCTGTGGGGACGTCCTCAGATACGCAGTATTTT
many	TRBV9	TRBJ2-1	.	CASSPVVLSYNEQFF	TGTGCCAGCAGCCCAGTCGTACTATCCTACAATGAGCAGTTCTTC
many	TRBV29-1	TRBJ2-2	.	CSVAPQQGNTGELFF	TGCAGCGTTGCCCCCCAGCAGGGAAACACCGGGGAGCTGTTTTTT
few	TRBV10-3	TRBJ2-1	TRBD2	CAISRGSGRGEQFF	TGTGCCATCAGTCGAGGTAGCGGGAGGGGTGAGCAGTTCTTC
.	TRBV2	TRBJ2-7	.	CASSSWPDYSRLMSEQYF	TGTGCCAGCAGTTCCTGGCCGGATTACAGCCGTTTGATGAGCGAGCAGTACTTC
many	TRBV9	TRBJ2-3	TRBD2	CASSLGVSGTSGTDTQYF	TGTGCCAGCAGCCTAGGGGTCTCTGGGACTAGCGGCACAGATACGCAGTATTTT
many	TRBV7-2	TRBJ1-1	.	CASSLAPGSNTEAFF	TGTGCCAGCAGCTTAGCTCCGGGTTCCAACACTGAAGCTTTCTTT
.	TRBV20-1	TRBJ2-3	.	CSANLDRGTQYF	TGCAGTGCTAACCTGGACCGAGGAACGCAGTATTTT
many	TRBV25-1	TRBJ2-1	.	CASSDVGDEQFF	TGTGCCAGCAGTGATGTTGGGGATGAGCAGTTCTTC
.	TRBV5-6	TRBJ1-5	TRBD1	CASSSTGGYQPQHF	TGTGCCAGCAGCTCTACAGGGGGCTATCAGCCCCAGCATTTT
once	TRBV7-6	TRBJ2-7	.	CASSHGTEGRGYEQYF	TGTGCCAGCAGCCATGGCACGGAGGGCCGAGGTTACGAGCAGTACTTC
few	TRBV7-8	TRBJ2-6	.	CASIGGRGRSGANVLTF	TGTGCCAGCATAGGAGGGAGGGGGAGATCTGGGGCCAACGTCCTGACTTTC
many	TRBV20-1	TRBJ2-7	.	CSARSHYEQYF	TGCAGTGCTAGATCCCACTACGAGCAGTACTTC
.	TRBV20-1	TRBJ2-3	TRBD2	CSADKAGGPDTQYF	TGCAGTGCTGATAAAGCGGGAGGGCCCGATACGCAGTATTTT
many	TRBV20-1	TRBJ1-2	.	CSAPAPPGGYGYTF	TGCAGTGCCCCAGCCCCACCGGGCGGCTATGGCTACACCTTC
many	TRBV20-1	TRBJ2-1	.	CSARGGRVDEQFF	TGCAGTGCTAGAGGAGGTCGGGTGGATGAGCAGTTCTTC